These 8 T cell receptor beta chains came from one sample sequenced in a study of blood T cells in healthy people across ages. Using a J-beta primer mix together with a sample-barcoded 5' primer, a second PCR was run for roughly 6 to 11 cycles. TCRdb reprocessed the 5' RACE reads with MiXCR, giving one entry per CDR3 protein. The repertoire consists of fewer than 2,000,000 distinct CDR3 sequences, with roughly 30% occurring once and the leading ten covering approximately 10%. Material: blood. These receptors originate from a woman between 25 and 40 years old in good health.

The chain couples TRBV7-8 to TRBJ1-1; unclear D gene. Between the trimmed V and J ends, which lost 9 bases and 1 base, there was a span of 12 bases. There are 13 residues in the CDR3. Germline V CDR1 and CDR2: SGHVS, FQNEAQ. The CDR3 is CASHLSGNTEAFF. In DNA form, the CDR3 reads TGTGCCAGTCATTTATCAGGGAACACTGAAGCTTTCTTT.

The chain uses TRBV7-9 and TRBJ2-7, with a tentative D call TRBD1 (5 bases). CDR3 length equals 16 residues. CDR1 is SEHNR and CDR2 is FQNEAQ in the germline V gene (reference sequence). Trimming removed 5 bases at V and 0 bases at J, with 17 bases between. The CDR3 nucleotides are TGTGCCAGCAGCCGAGAAAGGGGATTAAGCTCCTACGAGCAGTACTTC. It is translated as CASSRERGLSSYEQYF.

This clonotype has more than one count but fewer than ten. The V and J genes are TRBV15 and TRBJ2-7; a possible D gene is TRBD1 (6 bases). Germline V gene data show CDR1 as LNHNV and CDR2 as YYDKDF (reference sequence). V dropped 1 base and J dropped 4 bases, with 8 bases sitting between them. The CDR3 has 13 residues. As DNA, the CDR3 is TGTGCCACCAGCAGAGGGACAGAGTACGAGCAGTACTTC. Translated, it gives CATSRGTEYEQYF.

This clonotype occurred a few times. The rearrangement joins TRBV5-1 to TRBJ2-7; possible D gene TRBD2, 6 bases. The CDR3 totals 15 residues. Germline V CDR1 and CDR2: SGHRS, YFSETQ. Trimming removed 2 bases from V and 0 bases from J, with 12 bases in between. In DNA form, the CDR3 reads TGCGCCAGCAGCTTCAGTGGCGGGGTCTCCTACGAGCAGTACTTC. Translation: CASSFSGGVSYEQYF.

This clonotype appeared many times. The J gene is TRBJ2-1, the V gene TRBV4-1, with 7 bases fitting TRBD2. The CDR3 sequence is 15 residues long. V lost 4 bases to trimming and J lost 3 bases; unmatched junction nucleotides: 6. Germline lookup yields CDR1 MGHRA and CDR2 YSYEKL. This CDR3 is CASSRTGTNYNEQFF. CDR3 DNA sequence: TGCGCCAGCAGCCGCACCGGGACTAACTACAATGAGCAGTTCTTC.

The gene calls are TRBV20-1 and TRBJ2-5; 7 bases match TRBD2. The germline gives CDR1 DFQATT, CDR2 SNEGSKA (reference sequence). J gave up 5 bases and V 8 bases, and 14 bases lay outside the gene matches. This CDR3 spans 14 amino acids. In DNA, the CDR3 is TGCAGTTACACCTGGGGGACTACGGGGGAGACCCAGTACTTC. It codes for CSYTWGTTGETQYF.

This chain joins TRBV28 and TRBJ2-2; 7 bases line up with TRBD2. Germline-derived CDR1 and CDR2 are MDHEN and SYDVKM. The CDR3 sequence is 14 residues long. The V segment lost 9 bases and the J segment 5 bases; nucleotides outside the gene matches: 9. As DNA, the CDR3 is TGTGCCAGTTTGGGGGGGGAAAGGACCGGGGAGCTGTTTTTT. Translated, it gives CASLGGERTGELFF. Combining the CDR3 with reference TRBV28 and TRBJ2-2 gives the whole variable domain DVKVTQSSRYLVKRTGEKVFLECVQDMDHENMFWYRQDPGLGLRLIYFSYDVKMKEKGDIPEGYSVSREKKERFSLILESASTNQTSMYLCASLGGERTGELFFGEGSRLTVL.

This chain joins TRBV5-1 and TRBJ2-1, with D perhaps TRBD1 or TRBD2 (5 bases each). With 1 base removed from V and 8 bases from J, the gap between germline ends came to 31 bases. CDR3 length: 20 residues. Germline V gene lookup returns CDR1 SGHRS and CDR2 YFSETQ. CDR3 sequence (DNA): TGCGCCAGCAGCTTGATTCTCCTGAGGGATGGGGACCCTGCTATTGATGAGCAGTTCTTC. Translating gives CASSLILLRDGDPAIDEQFF.